The entry below describes one T cell receptor beta chain. Its specificity is unknown. TCRdb reprocessed the 5' RACE reads, keeping one entry per CDR3 protein, no DNA. This sample's clone table lists 150,000 or so distinct CDR3 sequences. The entry originates in a study of T cells expressing NK-cell markers. Study results and caveats: One observes that, in a few donors, these clonotypes were also the leading ones within the CD3+CD56-NKG2C+ fraction.

The germline gives CDR1 MGHRA, CDR2 YSYEKL. The CDR3 runs 14 residues. The material sequenced was blood T cells: a sorted CD56 or NKG2C T cell subset, CD4+ or CD8+ T cells, or bulk PBMC T cells (not recorded which). The source is a woman aged 45 to 65 in good health. The chain combines TRBV4-1 with TRBJ1-1; the D gene TCRdb calls, TRBD1, cannot be checked with no DNA. This chain's CDR3 is CASSPPVRDTEAFF.